This entry lists 25 T cell receptor beta chains sequenced from one sample in a study of T-cell reconstitution after alpha-beta-depleted transplantation in children. The TCRbeta library incorporated unique molecular identifiers. One entry per CDR3 protein results from TCRdb running MiXCR on the PCR reads. The table records hundreds of thousands of distinct CDR3 sequences, over 10% of them present only once. Sample: PBMCs, taken before TCRalphabeta/CD19-depleted stem cell transplant. Receptors were obtained from a girl aged 2 to 9 with congenital amegakaryocytic thrombocytopenia, due to receive a stem cell transplant.

This clonotype was seen many times. The rearrangement joins TRBV20-1 to TRBJ2-3; D gene ambiguous. V dropped 0 bases and J dropped 6 bases, with 7 bases sitting between them. The CDR3 consists of 12 residues. Germline-derived CDR1 and CDR2 are DFQATT and SNEGSKA (reference sequence). This CDR3 is CSARDPADTQYF. CDR3 DNA sequence: TGCAGTGCTAGAGATCCGGCGGATACGCAGTATTTT.

In the case of this clonotype: Given a much more abundant clone one base away, this may be a read error. CDR3 coding DNA: TGCAGTGCCCTTTCGGACCCCAAGGGCTACAATGCGCAGTTCTTC. Translated, it gives CSALSDPKGYNAQFF. The J gene is TRBJ2-1, the V gene TRBV20-1; no reliable D call. This CDR3 has 15 residues. From germline, CDR1 is DFQATT and CDR2 SNEGSKA (reference sequence).

This clonotype was picked up many times. CDR3 sequence: CSVSRTGDTGELFF. The CDR3 bases are TGCAGTGTTTCGCGGACAGGAGACACCGGGGAGCTGTTTTTT. This rearrangement joins TRBV20-1 to TRBJ2-2, with 7 bases fitting TRBD1. The CDR3 is made up of 14 amino acids. Germline values: CDR1 DFQATT, CDR2 SNEGSKA (reference sequence). V gave up 7 bases and J gave up 3 bases; unmatched junction bases: 8.

This clonotype has at least ten counts. CDR3 in amino acids: CSASGTSGSNEQFF. The CDR3 region has the DNA TGCAGTGCTAGCGGGACTAGCGGGAGCAATGAGCAGTTCTTC. The rearrangement joins TRBV20-1 to TRBJ2-1; 14 bases fit TRBD2. This CDR3 is built from 14 residues. Germline-derived CDR1 and CDR2 are DFQATT and SNEGSKA (reference sequence). V shed 3 bases, J shed 6 bases, and the junction held 1 base outside the gene matches.

The chain links TRBV20-1 to TRBJ2-1; the match to TRBD2 covers 12 bases. The V gene end was trimmed by 3 bases and the J gene end by 0 bases; junction bases not matched to a gene: 9. CDR3 length equals 18 residues. Looked up from germline, CDR1 is DFQATT and CDR2 is SNEGSKA (reference sequence). The CDR3, as DNA: TGCAGTGCTAGTTTTCTAGCGGGAGGGCCGAGCTCCTACAATGAGCAGTTCTTC. This encodes CSASFLAGGPSSYNEQFF.

The table lists this clonotype with many counts. This rearrangement joins TRBV12-5 to TRBJ1-4, with 8 bases identical to TRBD1. CDR1 is LGHNT, CDR2 FRNRAP, per germline. V gave up 5 bases and J gave up 7 bases; unmatched junction bases: 24. The CDR3 extends over 20 amino acids. The CDR3 here is CASGHRGLASLGSGPEKLFF. In DNA form, the CDR3 reads TGTGCTAGTGGTCACAGGGGGTTAGCGTCCTTGGGAAGCGGGCCTGAAAAACTGTTTTTT.

This chain joins TRBV6-1 and TRBJ2-7; TRBD2 agrees at 11 bases. The CDR3 length is 19 residues. The V and J ends lost 3 bases and 4 bases, in that order; junction bases with no gene match: 17. Germline V lookup: CDR1 MNHNS, CDR2 SASEGT. This CDR3 reads CASSDLGASGRRLGYEQYF. CDR3 nucleotide sequence: TGTGCCAGCAGTGATCTTGGGGCTAGCGGGAGGCGTCTCGGTTACGAGCAGTACTTC.

The table lists this clonotype with many counts. The CDR3 region is CASRPGTRLYEQFF. Written as DNA, the CDR3 is TGCGCCAGCAGGCCCGGGACACGGCTCTATGAGCAGTTCTTC. V and J are TRBV5-1 and TRBJ2-1; possibly TRBD1 for D (6 bases). Germline CDR1 reads SGHRS; CDR2 reads YFSETQ. The CDR3 totals 14 residues. Trimming removed 5 bases at V and 8 bases at J, with 17 bases between.

The rearrangement uses TRBV29-1 and TRBJ2-3, with D possibly TRBD2 on 7 matching bases. Germline V gives CDR1 SQVTM, CDR2 ANQGSEA. V was cut by 0 bases and J by 5 bases, with 30 bases left in between. The CDR3 runs to 20 residues. For the CDR3, the DNA is TGCAGCGTTGAAGATCAAGGACTAGGGGGAGGGCGCCAATCAGGAGATACGCAGTATTTT. It encodes CSVEDQGLGGGRQSGDTQYF.

This clonotype appeared a few times. V usage is TRBV7-6 and J usage is TRBJ2-1; perhaps TRBD2 as D (6 bases). Trimming removed 4 bases from V and 2 bases from J, with 15 bases in between. The CDR3 has 16 amino acids. CDR1 is SGHVS and CDR2 is FNYEAQ in the germline V gene. For the CDR3, the DNA is TGTGCCAGCAGCTACTGGGGGGAGGAGGCCTACAATGAGCAGTTCTTC. Protein: CASSYWGEEAYNEQFF. The full variable domain, completed using reference TRBV7-6 and TRBJ2-1, is GAGVSQSPRYKVTKRGQDVALRCDPISGHVSLYWYRQALGQGPEFLTYFNYEAQQDKSGLPNDRFSAERPEGSISTLTIQRTEQRDSAMYRCASSYWGEEAYNEQFFGPGTRLTVL.

Many counts were recorded for this clonotype. This chain links TRBV20-1 with TRBJ1-1; tentative D call: TRBD1 (6 bases). With 1 base removed from V and 11 bases from J, the gap between germline ends came to 35 bases. Looked up from germline, CDR1 is DFQATT and CDR2 is SNEGSKA (reference sequence). This CDR3 contains 19 residues. The CDR3 DNA is TGCAGTGCTAGAGGCGGCGGACAGTCTTCTGTCTTGGTTTTTCCTGTGGCTTTCTTT. This encodes CSARGGGQSSVLVFPVAFF.

This chain uses TRBV7-9 with TRBJ2-1, with 7 bases that match TRBD2. Germline V gene sequence: CDR1 SEHNR, CDR2 FQNEAQ (reference sequence). Germline trimming cut 4 bases from V and 8 bases from J; bases unmatched to any gene: 11. The CDR3 sequence is 15 residues long. In DNA form, the CDR3 reads TGTGCCAGCAGCTCACGCCGGGACCGGGGGGATGAGCAGTTCTTC. Amino acid sequence: CASSSRRDRGDEQFF.

The chain has TRBV7-6 and TRBJ1-2; the match to TRBD1 covers 7 bases. Germline values: CDR1 SGHVS, CDR2 FNYEAQ. The trim removed 6 bases at V and 7 bases at J, leaving 8 bases unmatched. This CDR3 contains 13 residues. In DNA, the CDR3 is TGTGCCAGCAGGCCTACAGGGGTAGTTGGCTACACCTTC. This encodes CASRPTGVVGYTF.

This clonotype has ten or more counts. This chain joins TRBV29-1 and TRBJ2-3; TRBD2 matches 7 bases. Germline assignment: CDR1 SQVTM and CDR2 ANQGSEA. The J segment lost 2 bases and the V segment lost 7 bases, leaving 9 bases of the junction unmatched. This CDR3 has 14 residues. The CDR3 DNA reads TGCAGCGCCACGCGGGAGCCCCACACAGATACGCAGTATTTT. Protein: CSATREPHTDTQYF.

The chain combines TRBV5-1 with TRBJ2-7, with 12 bases identical to TRBD2. The CDR3 has 17 amino acids. The V segment lost 0 bases and the J segment 6 bases; nucleotides outside the gene matches: 10. The V gene's germline CDR1 is SGHRS and CDR2 YFSETQ. The CDR3 loop reads CASSLGLAGDGFGEQYF. The CDR3 DNA reads as TGCGCCAGCAGCTTGGGACTAGCGGGAGATGGCTTTGGCGAGCAGTACTTC.

This clonotype appeared many times. V gene TRBV4-2 combines with J gene TRBJ2-7, with TRBD1 matching 12 bases. The CDR3 is 17 amino acids. After removal of 4 bases from V and 1 base from J, the junction contained 8 bases not matched to a gene. Germline CDR1 reads LGHNA; CDR2 reads YNFKEQ. The CDR3 DNA reads TGTGCCAGCAGCCCGAGGGGGGACAGGGGGCCTTCCTACGAGCAGTACTTC. Translation: CASSPRGDRGPSYEQYF.

This clonotype was found many times. The gene calls are TRBV20-1 and TRBJ2-1; D is perhaps TRBD1 or TRBD2 (5 bases each). From germline, CDR1 is DFQATT and CDR2 SNEGSKA (reference sequence). The CDR3 contains 14 residues. Trimming removed 6 bases at V and 9 bases at J, with 21 bases between. The CDR3: CSAIRDPRPTEQFF. The CDR3 region has the DNA TGCAGTGCCATCCGGGACCCACGGCCAACTGAGCAGTTCTTC.

The chain joins TRBV7-2 to TRBJ2-1, with a tentative D call TRBD2 (6 bases). The CDR3 spans 16 residues. Germline CDR1 reads SGHTA; CDR2 reads FQGNSA. V shed 5 bases and J shed 10 bases, with 24 bases lying between them. CDR3: CASSRPPGLLTREQFF. The DNA of the CDR3 is TGTGCCAGCAGCCGTCCGCCGGGACTCCTGACCCGAGAGCAGTTCTTC.

This clonotype showed up just a few times. The chain has TRBV5-1 and TRBJ2-1; 9 positions agree with TRBD2. The CDR3 has 18 residues. Germline CDR1 is SGHRS and CDR2 is YFSETQ. V lost 2 bases to trimming and J lost 2 bases; unmatched junction nucleotides: 11. The CDR3 loop reads CASSFSGSGPRTYNEQFF. The CDR3 DNA is TGCGCCAGCAGCTTTAGCGGGAGTGGCCCCCGAACCTACAATGAGCAGTTCTTC.

The chain couples TRBV5-1 to TRBJ2-5, with D unresolved. The CDR3 sequence is 14 residues long. Germline CDR1 and CDR2: SGHRS and YFSETQ. Trimming removed 4 bases at V and 0 bases at J, with 10 bases between. In nucleotides, the CDR3 is TGCGCCAGCAGCACCGCGTGGAACCAAGAGACCCAGTACTTC. Translation: CASSTAWNQETQYF.

This clonotype was seen repeatedly, ten times or more. The V gene is TRBV28, the J gene TRBJ1-5, with 8 bases matching TRBD1. V was pared by 5 bases and J by 4 bases, with 16 bases of the junction left unmatched. The CDR3 runs 18 residues. The germline CDR1 and CDR2 sequences are MDHEN and SYDVKM. Here the CDR3 reads CASSPHGQGGNKNQPQHF. The CDR3 DNA follows: TGTGCCAGCAGTCCACACGGACAGGGCGGGAACAAAAATCAGCCCCAGCATTTT.

This clonotype was recorded many times. This chain links TRBV9 with TRBJ2-1; 9 nucleotides line up with TRBD2. The CDR3 consists of 13 residues. Germline V CDR1 and CDR2: SGDLS, YYNGEE. CDR3 in amino acids: CASGSQRSNEQFF. CDR3 in DNA: TGTGCTAGCGGGAGCCAACGGAGCAATGAGCAGTTCTTC. Based on the CDR3 plus reference TRBV9 and TRBJ2-1, the full variable domain is DSGVTQTPKHLITATGQRVTLRCSPRSGDLSVYWYQQSLDQGLQFLIQYYNGEERAKGNILERFSAQQFPDLHSELNLSSLELGDSALYFCASGSQRSNEQFFGPGTRLTVL.

This rearrangement joins TRBV4-1 to TRBJ2-5; D may correspond to TRBD1 or TRBD2 (5 bases each). V lost 0 bases and J lost 1, with 9 bases in between. The CDR3 contains 15 residues. Germline V CDR1 and CDR2: MGHRA, YSYEKL. CDR3 loop: CASSQDPGPQETQYF. In DNA, the CDR3 is TGCGCCAGCAGCCAAGATCCGGGACCCCAAGAGACCCAGTACTTC.

This clonotype was observed a handful of times. The chain has TRBV20-1 and TRBJ2-7, with D possibly TRBD1 on 5 matching bases. CDR3 length equals 14 residues. Germline CDR1 reads DFQATT; CDR2 reads SNEGSKA (reference sequence). V lost 3 bases and J lost 1, with 13 bases in between. The CDR3, as DNA: TGCAGTGCTAGCTTGTCCCAGGGTTCCTACGAGCAGTACTTC. Its protein is CSASLSQGSYEQYF.

This clonotype was found many times. The V gene is TRBV20-1, the J gene TRBJ1-2; D gene unclear. The CDR3 spans 13 residues. The germline V gene encodes CDR1 DFQATT and CDR2 SNEGSKA (reference sequence). V was cut by 3 bases and J by 1 base, with 9 bases left in between. In DNA, the CDR3 is TGCAGTGCTAGTCCGACTTTTAACTATGGCTACACCTTC. This encodes CSASPTFNYGYTF.